Sequencing of this TCR beta chain was carried out in a study of early T cells in non-severe SARS-CoV-2 infection. Findings and limits, study-wide: Anti-spike CD8 responses were favored by VDJdb matching, which missed private and CD4 specificities.

TCRdb used MiXCR to reprocess the 5' RACE reads, holding one entry per CDR3 protein. The sample lists roughly 100,000 distinct CDR3 sequences, approximately 14% occurring once. This clonotype came up many times. Its antigen is currently unknown. Germline-derived CDR1 and CDR2 are MNHEY and SMNVEV (reference sequence). The V gene end was trimmed by 0 bases and the J gene end by 4 bases; junction bases not matched to a gene: 5. The CDR3 runs 17 residues. The rearrangement joins TRBV27 to TRBJ2-5; 13 bases fit TRBD2. The clonotype was recovered from an adult who was a healthcare worker with PCR-confirmed SARS-CoV-2 infection or an uninfected control (not recorded which). The sequenced sample was whole blood. The CDR3 spells CASSLSPTSGRRETQYF. The CDR3, as DNA: TGTGCCAGCAGTTTATCCCCGACTAGCGGGAGGCGAGAGACCCAGTACTTC.